This T cell receptor (beta chain) was profiled in a study of graft-versus-host responses after intestinal transplantation. At the level of the study: Uniformly, recipients were administered anti-thymocyte globulin induction with subsequent tacrolimus and steroids for about 3 years. Notes on the study in general: The authors found GvH clones in recipient marrow, some appearing first in ileum or blood.

A remark on this clone: The antigen is unknown.

V lost 10 bases to trimming and J lost 4 bases, with 20 bases between them. Germline CDR1 is LNHDA and CDR2 is SQIVND (reference sequence). The CDR3 totals 14 residues. TCRdb's table, derived via immunoSEQ multiplex PCR, lists solely in-frame clones and lacks some. The table lists around 97,000 clones, 93% of them singletons, with approximately 1.2% in the top ten. The source was unstimulated CD8+ T cells sorted from spleen or lymph node cells, collected before intestinal transplant. The gene calls are TRBV19 and TRBJ2-7; perhaps TRBD1 as D (5 bases). The TCR was taken from a human donor who received an intestinal transplant. The CDR3 spells CATTAGQGPYEQYF. In DNA form, the CDR3 reads TGTGCCACCACCGCCGGGCAGGGCCCGTACGAGCAGTACTTC.